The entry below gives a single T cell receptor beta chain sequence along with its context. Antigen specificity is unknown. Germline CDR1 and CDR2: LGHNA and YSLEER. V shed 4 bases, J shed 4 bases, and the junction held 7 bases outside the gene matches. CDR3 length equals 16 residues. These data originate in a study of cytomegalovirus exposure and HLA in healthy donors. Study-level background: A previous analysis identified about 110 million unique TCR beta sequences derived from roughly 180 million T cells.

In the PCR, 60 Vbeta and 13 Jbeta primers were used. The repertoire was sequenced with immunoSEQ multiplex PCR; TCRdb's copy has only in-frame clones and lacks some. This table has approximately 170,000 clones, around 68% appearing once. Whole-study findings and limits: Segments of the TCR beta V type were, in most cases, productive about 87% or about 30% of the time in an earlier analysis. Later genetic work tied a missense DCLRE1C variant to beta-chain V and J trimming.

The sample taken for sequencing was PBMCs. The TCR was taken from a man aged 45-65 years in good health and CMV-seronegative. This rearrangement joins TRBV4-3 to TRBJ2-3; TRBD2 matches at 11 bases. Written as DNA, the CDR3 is TGCGCCAGCAGCCCGGTAGTAGCGGGGGGGGCAGATACGCAGTATTTT. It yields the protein CASSPVVAGGADTQYF.